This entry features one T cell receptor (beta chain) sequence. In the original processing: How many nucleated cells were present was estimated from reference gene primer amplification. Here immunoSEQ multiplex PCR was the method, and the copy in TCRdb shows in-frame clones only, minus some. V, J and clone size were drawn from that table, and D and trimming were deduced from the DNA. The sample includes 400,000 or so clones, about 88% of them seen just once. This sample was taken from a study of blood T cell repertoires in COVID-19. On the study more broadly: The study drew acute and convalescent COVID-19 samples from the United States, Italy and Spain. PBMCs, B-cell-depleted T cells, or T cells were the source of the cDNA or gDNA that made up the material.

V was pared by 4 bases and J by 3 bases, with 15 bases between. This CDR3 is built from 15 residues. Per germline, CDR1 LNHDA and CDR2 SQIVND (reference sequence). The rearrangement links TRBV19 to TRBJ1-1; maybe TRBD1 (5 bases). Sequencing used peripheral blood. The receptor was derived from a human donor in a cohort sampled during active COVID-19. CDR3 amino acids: CASSRETVSHTEAFF. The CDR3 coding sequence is TGTGCCAGTAGTAGAGAGACAGTATCGCACACTGAAGCTTTCTTT.